This T cell receptor (beta chain) was identified in a study of T cells after yellow fever vaccination. Study-wide results and caveats: The secondary response was weaker, and its peak arrived faster, on day 5 versus 15.

Trimming left V 3 bases short and J 1 base short, with 6 bases between. The CDR3 consists of 14 residues. Germline V CDR1 and CDR2: SGHDN, FVKESK. The TCR cDNA carried a universal primer site and UMIs from 5'RACE template switching. MiXCR, run by TCRdb on the 5' RACE reads, gives a single entry per CDR3 protein. The sample lists approximately 260,000 distinct CDR3 sequences, roughly 5.6% occurring once. With regard to this clonotype: Its antigen is not known.

The specimen comprised CD4+ T cells sorted from PBMCs, sampled on the day of the yellow fever booster vaccination. The rearrangement uses TRBV14 and TRBJ2-2; no firm D call. The sequence was collected from a man younger than 30 who received the YFV17D yellow fever vaccine. CDR3 protein: CASSHRGNTGELFF. CDR3 sequence (DNA): TGTGCCAGCAGCCATCGTGGGAACACCGGGGAGCTGTTTTTT.